The clone carrying this T cell receptor (beta chain) has ten or more counts. The data were obtained in a study of T cells in Graves' hyperthyroidism and ophthalmopathy. Across the study: Initial diagnosis, before any treatment, was when peripheral blood was collected.

Each ophthalmopathy patient scored at least 3 on the Clinical Activity Score and at least 4 on NOSPECS grade, with duration under 3 months. Criteria for exclusion of patients were uncontrolled infection, other autoimmune disease, pregnancy or lactation. It was 8 to 10 ml of fresh peripheral blood that supplied the PBMCs. Template material for amplifying TCR beta CDR3 regions consisted of RNA transcripts. Primed by the HTBI set, a first-round RT-PCR was run on the TCR CDR3. Each CDR3 protein gets one entry after TCRdb re-called the multiplex PCR reads with MiXCR. The sample holds fewer than 500,000 distinct CDR3 sequences, around 15% seen once. Germline CDR1 and CDR2: MNHNS and SASEGT. V lost 6 bases, J lost 5 bases, and 15 bases stayed unmatched. The CDR3 is 16 residues long.

The chain recombines TRBV6-1 with TRBJ2-7; 8 bases fit TRBD2. Sequenced: blood. The clonotype was recovered from a man between 18 and 35 years old with Graves' ophthalmopathy. The CDR3 reads CASRPAGGGISHEQYF. The DNA of the CDR3 is TGTGCCAGCAGGCCTGCGGGGGGAGGAATTTCCCACGAGCAGTACTTC.